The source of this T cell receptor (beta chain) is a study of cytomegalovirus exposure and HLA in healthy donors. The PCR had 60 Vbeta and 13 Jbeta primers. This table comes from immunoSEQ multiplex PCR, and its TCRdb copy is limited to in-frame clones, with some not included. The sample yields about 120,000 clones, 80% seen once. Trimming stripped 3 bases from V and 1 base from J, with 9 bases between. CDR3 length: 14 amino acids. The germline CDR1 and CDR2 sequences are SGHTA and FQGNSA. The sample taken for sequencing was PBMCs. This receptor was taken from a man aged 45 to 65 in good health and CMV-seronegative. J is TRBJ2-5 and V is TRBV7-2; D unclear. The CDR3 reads CASSFGGPQETQYF. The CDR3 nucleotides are TGTGCCAGCAGCTTTGGTGGCCCCCAAGAGACCCAGTACTTC.